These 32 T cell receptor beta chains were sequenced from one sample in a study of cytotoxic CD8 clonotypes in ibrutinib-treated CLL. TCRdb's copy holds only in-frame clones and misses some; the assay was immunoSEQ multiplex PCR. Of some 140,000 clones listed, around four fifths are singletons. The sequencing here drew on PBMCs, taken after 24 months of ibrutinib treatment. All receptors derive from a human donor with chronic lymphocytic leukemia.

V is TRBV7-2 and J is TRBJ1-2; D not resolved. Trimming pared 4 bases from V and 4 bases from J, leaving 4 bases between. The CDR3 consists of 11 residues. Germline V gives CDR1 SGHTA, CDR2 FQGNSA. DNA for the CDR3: TGTGCCAGCAGCTCCGGCTATGGCTACACCTTC. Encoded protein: CASSSGYGYTF.

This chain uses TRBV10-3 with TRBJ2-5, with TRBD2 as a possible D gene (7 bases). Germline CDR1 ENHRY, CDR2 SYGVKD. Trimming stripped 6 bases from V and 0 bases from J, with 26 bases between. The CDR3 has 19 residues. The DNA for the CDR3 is TGTGCCATCAGCCAAAATGCGGGGGCGGTTGGGAAGTACCAAGAGACCCAGTACTTC. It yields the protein CAISQNAGAVGKYQETQYF.

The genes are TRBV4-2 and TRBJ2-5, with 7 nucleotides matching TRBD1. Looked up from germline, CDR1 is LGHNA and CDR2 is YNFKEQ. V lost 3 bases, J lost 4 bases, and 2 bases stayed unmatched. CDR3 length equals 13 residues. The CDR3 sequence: CASSQRQGETQYF. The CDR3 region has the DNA TGTGCCAGCAGCCAGAGACAGGGAGAGACCCAGTACTTC.

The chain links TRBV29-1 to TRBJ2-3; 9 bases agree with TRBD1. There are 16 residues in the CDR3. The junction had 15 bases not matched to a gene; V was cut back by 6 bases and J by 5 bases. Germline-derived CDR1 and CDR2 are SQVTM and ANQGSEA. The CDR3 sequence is CSVRLWGQGGVDTQYF. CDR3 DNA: TGCAGCGTCCGCCTGTGGGGACAGGGTGGTGTAGATACGCAGTATTTT.

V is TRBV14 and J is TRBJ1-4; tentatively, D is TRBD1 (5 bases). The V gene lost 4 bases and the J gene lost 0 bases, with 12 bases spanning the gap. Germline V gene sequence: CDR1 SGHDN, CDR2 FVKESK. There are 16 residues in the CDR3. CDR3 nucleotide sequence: TGTGCCAGCAGCCGGGACCCAAACCCAACTAATGAAAAACTGTTTTTT. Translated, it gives CASSRDPNPTNEKLFF.

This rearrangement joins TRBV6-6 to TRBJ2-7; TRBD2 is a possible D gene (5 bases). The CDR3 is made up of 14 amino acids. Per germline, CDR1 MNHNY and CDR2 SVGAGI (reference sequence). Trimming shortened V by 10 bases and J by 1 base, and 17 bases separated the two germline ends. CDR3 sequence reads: CATHGRAFSYEQYF. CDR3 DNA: TGTGCCACCCACGGGCGGGCCTTTTCCTACGAGCAGTACTTC.

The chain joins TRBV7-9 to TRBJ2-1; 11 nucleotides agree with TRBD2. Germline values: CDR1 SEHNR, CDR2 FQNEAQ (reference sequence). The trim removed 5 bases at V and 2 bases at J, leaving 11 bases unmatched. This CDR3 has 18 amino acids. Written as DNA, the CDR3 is TGTGCCAGCAGCACAGGGCCTAGCGGGGGGACTACCTACAATGAGCAGTTCTTC. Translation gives CASSTGPSGGTTYNEQFF.

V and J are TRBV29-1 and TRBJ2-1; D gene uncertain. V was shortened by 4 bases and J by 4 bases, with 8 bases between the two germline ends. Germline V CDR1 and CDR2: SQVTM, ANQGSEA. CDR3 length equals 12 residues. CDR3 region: CSVGGDYNEQFF. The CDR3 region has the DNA TGCAGCGTTGGCGGCGATTACAATGAGCAGTTCTTC.

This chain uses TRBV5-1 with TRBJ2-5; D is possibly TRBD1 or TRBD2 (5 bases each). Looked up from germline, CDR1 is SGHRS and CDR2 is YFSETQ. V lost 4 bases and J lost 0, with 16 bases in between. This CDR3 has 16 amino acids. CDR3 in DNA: TGCGCCAGCAGCCCTTTTGAGGGGCTGTACCAAGAGACCCAGTACTTC. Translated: CASSPFEGLYQETQYF.

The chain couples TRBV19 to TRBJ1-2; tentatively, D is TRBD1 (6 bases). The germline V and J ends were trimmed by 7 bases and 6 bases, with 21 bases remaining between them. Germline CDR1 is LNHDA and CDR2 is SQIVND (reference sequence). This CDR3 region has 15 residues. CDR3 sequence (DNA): TGTGCCAGTACCCCTGGACAGTCGCCCGGGGATGGCTACACCTTC. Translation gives CASTPGQSPGDGYTF.

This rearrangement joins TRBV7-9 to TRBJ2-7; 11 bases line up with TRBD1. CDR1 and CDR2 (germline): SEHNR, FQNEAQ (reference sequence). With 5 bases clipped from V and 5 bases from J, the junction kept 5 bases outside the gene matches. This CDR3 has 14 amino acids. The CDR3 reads CASSTRTGGDEQYF. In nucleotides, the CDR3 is TGTGCCAGCAGCACCCGGACAGGGGGCGACGAGCAGTACTTC.

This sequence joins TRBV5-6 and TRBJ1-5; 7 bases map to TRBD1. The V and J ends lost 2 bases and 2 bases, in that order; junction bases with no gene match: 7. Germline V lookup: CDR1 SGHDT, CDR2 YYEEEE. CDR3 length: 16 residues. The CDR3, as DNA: TGTGCCAGCAGCTTACAGGGGTCCCGGGGCAATCAGCCCCAGCATTTT. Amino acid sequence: CASSLQGSRGNQPQHF.

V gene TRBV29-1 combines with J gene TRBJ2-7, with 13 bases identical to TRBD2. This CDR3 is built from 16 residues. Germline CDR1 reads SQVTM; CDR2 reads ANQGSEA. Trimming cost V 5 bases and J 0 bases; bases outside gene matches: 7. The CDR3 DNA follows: TGCAGCGTTTCCGGACTAGCGGGGGCCAGCTCCTACGAGCAGTACTTC. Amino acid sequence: CSVSGLAGASSYEQYF.

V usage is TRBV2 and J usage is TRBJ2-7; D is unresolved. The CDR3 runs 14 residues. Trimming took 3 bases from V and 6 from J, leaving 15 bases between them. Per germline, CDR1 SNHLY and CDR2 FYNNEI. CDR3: CASSDYGVGSEQYF. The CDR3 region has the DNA TGTGCCAGCAGTGATTATGGTGTTGGTTCCGAGCAGTACTTC.

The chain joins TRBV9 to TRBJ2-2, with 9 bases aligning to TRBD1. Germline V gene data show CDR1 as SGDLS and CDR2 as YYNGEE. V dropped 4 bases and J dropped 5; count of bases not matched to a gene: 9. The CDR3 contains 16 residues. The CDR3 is CASSPGTGMRTGELFF. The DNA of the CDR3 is TGTGCCAGCAGCCCCGGGACAGGGATGCGGACCGGGGAGCTGTTTTTT.

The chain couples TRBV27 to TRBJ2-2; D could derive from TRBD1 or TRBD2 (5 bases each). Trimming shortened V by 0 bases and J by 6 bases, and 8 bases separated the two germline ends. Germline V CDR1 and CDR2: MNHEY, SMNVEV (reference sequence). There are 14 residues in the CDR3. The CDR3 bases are TGTGCCAGCAGTTTATCTTGGGGGTCCGGGGAGCTGTTTTTT. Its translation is CASSLSWGSGELFF.

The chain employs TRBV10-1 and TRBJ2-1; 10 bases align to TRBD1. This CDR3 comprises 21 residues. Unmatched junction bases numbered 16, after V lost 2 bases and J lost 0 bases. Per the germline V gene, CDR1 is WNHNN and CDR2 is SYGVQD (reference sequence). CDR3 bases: TGCGCCAGCAGTGAGCCGATCACCGGGACAGGGGCCTGCAACTCCTACAATGAGCAGTTCTTC. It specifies CASSEPITGTGACNSYNEQFF.

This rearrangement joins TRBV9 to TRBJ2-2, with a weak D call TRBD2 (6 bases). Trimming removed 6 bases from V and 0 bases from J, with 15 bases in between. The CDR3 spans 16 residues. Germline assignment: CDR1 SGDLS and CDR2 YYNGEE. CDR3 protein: CASIDDGSPNTGELFF. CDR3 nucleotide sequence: TGTGCCAGCATCGACGACGGGAGTCCGAACACCGGGGAGCTGTTTTTT.

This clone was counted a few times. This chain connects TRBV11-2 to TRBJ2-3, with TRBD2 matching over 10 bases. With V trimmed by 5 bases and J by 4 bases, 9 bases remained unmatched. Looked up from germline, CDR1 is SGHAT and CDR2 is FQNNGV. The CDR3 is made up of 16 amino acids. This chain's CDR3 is CASSSGGGTGSDTQYF. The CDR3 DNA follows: TGTGCCAGCAGCAGCGGGGGGGGGACTGGATCAGATACGCAGTATTTT.

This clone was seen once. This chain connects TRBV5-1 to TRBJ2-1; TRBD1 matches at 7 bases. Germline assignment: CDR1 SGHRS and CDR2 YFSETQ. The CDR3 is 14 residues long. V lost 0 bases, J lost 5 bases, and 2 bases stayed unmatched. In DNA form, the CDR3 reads TGCGCCAGCAGCTTGGTAGGGGGCAACAATGAGCAGTTCTTC. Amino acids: CASSLVGGNNEQFF.

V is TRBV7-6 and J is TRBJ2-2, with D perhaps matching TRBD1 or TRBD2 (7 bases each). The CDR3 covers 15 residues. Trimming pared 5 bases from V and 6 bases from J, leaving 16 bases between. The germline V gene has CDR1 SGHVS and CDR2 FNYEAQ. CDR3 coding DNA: TGTGCCAGCAGCATCGGGACAGCGGGGCCCGGGGAGCTGTTTTTT. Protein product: CASSIGTAGPGELFF.

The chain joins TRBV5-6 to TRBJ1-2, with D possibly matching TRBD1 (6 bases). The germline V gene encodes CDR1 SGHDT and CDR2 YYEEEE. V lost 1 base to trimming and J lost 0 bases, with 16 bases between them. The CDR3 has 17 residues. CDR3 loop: CASSLPHLGGANYGYTF. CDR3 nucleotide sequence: TGTGCCAGCAGCTTGCCGCACCTAGGGGGGGCTAACTATGGCTACACCTTC.

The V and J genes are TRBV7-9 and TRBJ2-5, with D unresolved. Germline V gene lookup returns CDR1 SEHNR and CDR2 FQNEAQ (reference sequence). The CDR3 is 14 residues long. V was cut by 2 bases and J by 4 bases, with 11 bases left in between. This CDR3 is CASSLMGLGETQYF. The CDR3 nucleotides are TGTGCCAGCAGCTTAATGGGGTTGGGAGAGACCCAGTACTTC.

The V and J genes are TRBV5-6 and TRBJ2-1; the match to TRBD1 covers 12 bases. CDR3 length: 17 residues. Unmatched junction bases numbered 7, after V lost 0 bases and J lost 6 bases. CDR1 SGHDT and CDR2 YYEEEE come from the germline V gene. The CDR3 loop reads CASSLEWGTGGINEQFF. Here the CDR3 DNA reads TGTGCCAGCAGCTTGGAGTGGGGGACAGGGGGCATCAATGAGCAGTTCTTC.

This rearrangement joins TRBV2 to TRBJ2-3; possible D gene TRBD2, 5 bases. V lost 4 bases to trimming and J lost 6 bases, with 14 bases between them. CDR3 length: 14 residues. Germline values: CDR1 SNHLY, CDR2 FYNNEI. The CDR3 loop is CASSGVPPGDTQYF. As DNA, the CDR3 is TGTGCCAGCAGTGGGGTGCCTCCGGGGGATACGCAGTATTTT.

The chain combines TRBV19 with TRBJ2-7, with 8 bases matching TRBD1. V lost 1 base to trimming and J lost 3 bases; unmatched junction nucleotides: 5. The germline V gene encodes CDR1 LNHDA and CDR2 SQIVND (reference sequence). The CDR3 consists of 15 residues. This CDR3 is CASSIGGQGGYEQYF. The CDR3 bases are TGTGCCAGTAGTATAGGTGGACAGGGAGGCTACGAGCAGTACTTC.

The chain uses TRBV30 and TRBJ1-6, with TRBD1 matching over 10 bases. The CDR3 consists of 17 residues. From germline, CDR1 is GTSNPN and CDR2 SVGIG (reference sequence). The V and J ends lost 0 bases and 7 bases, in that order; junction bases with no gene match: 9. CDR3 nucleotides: TGTGCCTGGAGTGTCCGACAGGGGGCCCGGATAAATTCACCCCTCCACTTT. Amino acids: CAWSVRQGARINSPLHF.

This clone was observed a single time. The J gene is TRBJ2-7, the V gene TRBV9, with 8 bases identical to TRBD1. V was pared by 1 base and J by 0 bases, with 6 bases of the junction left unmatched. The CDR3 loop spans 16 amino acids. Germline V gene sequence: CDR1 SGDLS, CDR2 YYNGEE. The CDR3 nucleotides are TGTGCCAGCAGCGTAACAGGGGGTCCGTCCTCCTACGAGCAGTACTTC. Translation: CASSVTGGPSSYEQYF. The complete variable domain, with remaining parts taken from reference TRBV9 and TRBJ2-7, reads DSGVTQTPKHLITATGQRVTLRCSPRSGDLSVYWYQQSLDQGLQFLIQYYNGEERAKGNILERFSAQQFPDLHSELNLSSLELGDSALYFCASSVTGGPSSYEQYFGPGTRLTVT.

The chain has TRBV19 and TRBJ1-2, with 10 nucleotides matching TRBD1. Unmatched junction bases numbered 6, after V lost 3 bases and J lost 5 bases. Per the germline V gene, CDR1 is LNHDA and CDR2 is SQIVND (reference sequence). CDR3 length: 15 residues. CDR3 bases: TGTGCCAGTAGTATCCGGACAGGGGGTGGGTATGGCTACACCTTC. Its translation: CASSIRTGGGYGYTF.

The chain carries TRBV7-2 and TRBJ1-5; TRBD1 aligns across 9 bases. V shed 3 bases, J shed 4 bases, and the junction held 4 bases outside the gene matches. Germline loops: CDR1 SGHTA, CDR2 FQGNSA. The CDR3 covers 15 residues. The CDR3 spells CASSFRDRVNQPQHF. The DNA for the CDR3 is TGTGCCAGCAGCTTCCGGGACAGGGTGAATCAGCCCCAGCATTTT. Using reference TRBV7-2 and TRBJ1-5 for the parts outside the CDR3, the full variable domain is GAGVSQSPSNKVTEKGKDVELRCDPISGHTALYWYRQSLGQGLEFLIYFQGNSAPDKSGLPSDRFSAERTGGSVSTLTIQRTQQEDSAVYLCASSFRDRVNQPQHFGDGTRLSIL.

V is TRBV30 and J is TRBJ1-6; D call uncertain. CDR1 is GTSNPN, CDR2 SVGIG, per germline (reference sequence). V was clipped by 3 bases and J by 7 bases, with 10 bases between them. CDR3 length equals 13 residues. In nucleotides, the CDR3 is TGTGCCTGGAGGCAGGTCCTAAATTCACCCCTCCACTTT. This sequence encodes CAWRQVLNSPLHF.

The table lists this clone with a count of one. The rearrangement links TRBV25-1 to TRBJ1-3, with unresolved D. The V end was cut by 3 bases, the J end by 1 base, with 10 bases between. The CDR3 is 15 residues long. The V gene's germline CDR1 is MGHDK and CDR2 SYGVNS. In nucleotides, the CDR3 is TGTGCCAGCAGTGATGGTAGGAGATCTGGAAACACCATATATTTT. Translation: CASSDGRRSGNTIYF. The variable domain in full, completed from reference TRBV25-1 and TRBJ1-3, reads EADIYQTPRYLVIGTGKKITLECSQTMGHDKMYWYQQDPGMELHLIHYSYGVNSTEKGDLSSESTVSRIRTEHFPLTLESARPSHTSQYLCASSDGRRSGNTIYFGEGSWLTVV.